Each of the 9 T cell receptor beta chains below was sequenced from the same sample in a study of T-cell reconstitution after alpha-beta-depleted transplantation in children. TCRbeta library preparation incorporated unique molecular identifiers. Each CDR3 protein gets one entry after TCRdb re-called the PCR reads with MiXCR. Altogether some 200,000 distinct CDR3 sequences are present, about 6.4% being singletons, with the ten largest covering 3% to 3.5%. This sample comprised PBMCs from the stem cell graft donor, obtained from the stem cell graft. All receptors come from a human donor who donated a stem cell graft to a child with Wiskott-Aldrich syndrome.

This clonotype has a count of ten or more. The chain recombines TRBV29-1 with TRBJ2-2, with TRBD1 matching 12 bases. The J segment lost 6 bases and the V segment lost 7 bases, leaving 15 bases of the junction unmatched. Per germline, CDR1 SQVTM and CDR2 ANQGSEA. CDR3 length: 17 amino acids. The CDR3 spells CSAGLLTGQGAAGELFF. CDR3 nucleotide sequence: TGCAGCGCCGGACTCCTGACGGGACAGGGGGCGGCCGGGGAGCTGTTTTTT.

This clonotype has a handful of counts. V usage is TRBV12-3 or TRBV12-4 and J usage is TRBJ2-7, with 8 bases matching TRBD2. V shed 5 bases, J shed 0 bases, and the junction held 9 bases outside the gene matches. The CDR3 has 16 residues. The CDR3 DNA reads TGTGCCAGCAGTCCCGTCGGCGGGAGGTTCTCCTACGAGCAGTACTTC. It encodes CASSPVGGRFSYEQYF.

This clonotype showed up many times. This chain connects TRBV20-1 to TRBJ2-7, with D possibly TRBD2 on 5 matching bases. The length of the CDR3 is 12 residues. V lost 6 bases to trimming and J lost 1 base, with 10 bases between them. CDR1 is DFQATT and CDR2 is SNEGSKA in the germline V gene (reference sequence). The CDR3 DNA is TGCAGTGCCGGGATAAGGTCCTACGAGCAGTACTTC. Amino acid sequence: CSAGIRSYEQYF.

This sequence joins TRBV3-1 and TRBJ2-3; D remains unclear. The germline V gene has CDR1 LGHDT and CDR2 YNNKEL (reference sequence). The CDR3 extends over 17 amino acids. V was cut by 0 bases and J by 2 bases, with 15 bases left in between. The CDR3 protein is CASSQDDSLGSTDTQYF. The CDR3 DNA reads TGTGCCAGCAGCCAAGATGATAGCCTCGGCTCCACAGATACGCAGTATTTT.

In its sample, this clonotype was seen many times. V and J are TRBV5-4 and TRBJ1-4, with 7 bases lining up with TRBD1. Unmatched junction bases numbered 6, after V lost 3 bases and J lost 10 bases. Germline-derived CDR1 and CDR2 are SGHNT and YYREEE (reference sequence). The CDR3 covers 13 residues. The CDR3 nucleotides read TGTGCCAGCAGCTGGGGGGACAGCCCAAAACTGTTTTTT. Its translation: CASSWGDSPKLFF.

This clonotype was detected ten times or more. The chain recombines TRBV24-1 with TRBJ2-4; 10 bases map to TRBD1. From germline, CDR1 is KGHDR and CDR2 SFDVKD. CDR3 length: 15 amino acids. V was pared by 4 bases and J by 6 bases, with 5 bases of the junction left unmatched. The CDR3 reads CATSDPGQGRNIQYF. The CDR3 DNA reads TGTGCCACCAGTGACCCGGGACAGGGGCGAAACATTCAGTACTTC.

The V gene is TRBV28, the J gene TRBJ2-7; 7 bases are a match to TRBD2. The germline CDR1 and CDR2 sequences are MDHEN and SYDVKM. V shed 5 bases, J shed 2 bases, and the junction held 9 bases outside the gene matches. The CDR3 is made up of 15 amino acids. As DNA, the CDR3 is TGTGCCAGCAGTGAGAGCGGGGAGGGGACCTACGAGCAGTACTTC. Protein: CASSESGEGTYEQYF.

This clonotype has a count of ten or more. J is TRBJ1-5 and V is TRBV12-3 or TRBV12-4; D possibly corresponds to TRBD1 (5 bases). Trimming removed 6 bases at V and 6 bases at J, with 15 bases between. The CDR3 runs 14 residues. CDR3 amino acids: CASSPGPRGQPQHF. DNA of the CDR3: TGTGCCAGCAGCCCGGGGCCTAGGGGTCAGCCCCAGCATTTT.

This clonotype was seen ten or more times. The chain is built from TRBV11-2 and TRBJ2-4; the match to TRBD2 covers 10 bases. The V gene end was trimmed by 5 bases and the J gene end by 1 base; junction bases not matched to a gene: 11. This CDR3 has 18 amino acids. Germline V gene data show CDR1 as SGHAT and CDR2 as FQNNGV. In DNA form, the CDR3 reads TGTGCCAGCAGCACTCAACCTAGCGGGAGCCAGGCCAAAAACATTCAGTACTTC. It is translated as CASSTQPSGSQAKNIQYF.